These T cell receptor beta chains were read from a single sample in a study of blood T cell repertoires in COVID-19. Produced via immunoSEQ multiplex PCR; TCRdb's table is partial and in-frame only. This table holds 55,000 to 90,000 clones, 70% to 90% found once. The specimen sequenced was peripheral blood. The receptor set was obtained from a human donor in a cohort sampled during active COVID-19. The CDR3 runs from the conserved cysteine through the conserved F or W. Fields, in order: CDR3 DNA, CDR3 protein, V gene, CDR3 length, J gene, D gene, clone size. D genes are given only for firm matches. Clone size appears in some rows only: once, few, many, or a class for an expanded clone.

CDR3nt: TGTGCCAGCAGCTTAGACCGCACCGGGGAGCTGTTTTTT
CDR3aa: CASSLDRTGELFF
v_gene: TRBV11-2
len: 13
j_gene: TRBJ2-2
d_gene: -
abundance: -

CDR3nt: TGTGCTAGTGGCCTCGGGACTAGCGGGAGTAATGAGCAGTTCTTC
CDR3aa: CASGLGTSGSNEQFF
v_gene: TRBV12-5
len: 15
j_gene: TRBJ2-1
d_gene: TRBD2
abundance: -

CDR3nt: TGCGCCAGCAGCCACCCGAAGGGACTAGCGGGAGTAGACTCCTACGAGCAGTACTTC
CDR3aa: CASSHPKGLAGVDSYEQYF
v_gene: TRBV4-1
len: 19
j_gene: TRBJ2-7
d_gene: TRBD2
abundance: -

CDR3nt: TGTGCCAGTACCCCTACAGGGGGCTATAGAGGAAACACCATATATTTT
CDR3aa: CASTPTGGYRGNTIYF
v_gene: TRBV19
len: 16
j_gene: TRBJ1-3
d_gene: TRBD1
abundance: -

CDR3nt: TGTGCCAGCGGGGACAGTCAGTACAATGAGCAGTTCTTC
CDR3aa: CASGDSQYNEQFF
v_gene: TRBV18
len: 13
j_gene: TRBJ2-1
d_gene: TRBD1
abundance: -

CDR3nt: TGTGCCAGCAGCTTCGTCTGGGGCCCGGATACGCAGTATTTT
CDR3aa: CASSFVWGPDTQYF
v_gene: TRBV11-2
len: 14
j_gene: TRBJ2-3
d_gene: -
abundance: -

CDR3nt: TGCGCCAGCAGCTCGGTGGAGGGCATCGATGAGCAGTTCTTC
CDR3aa: CASSSVEGIDEQFF
v_gene: TRBV5-1
len: 14
j_gene: TRBJ2-1
d_gene: -
abundance: -

CDR3nt: TGTGCCACCCGGCGCGGGTCTGGGGCCAACGTCCTGACTTTC
CDR3aa: CATRRGSGANVLTF
v_gene: TRBV19
len: 14
j_gene: TRBJ2-6
d_gene: -
abundance: -

CDR3nt: TGTGCCAGCAGTCCGGGATCCAATACCCCTGAAGCTTTCTTT
CDR3aa: CASSPGSNTPEAFF
v_gene: TRBV28
len: 14
j_gene: TRBJ1-1
d_gene: -
abundance: -

CDR3nt: TGTGCCAGTAGTATGCCAGGAACTGGAAACACCATATATTTT
CDR3aa: CASSMPGTGNTIYF
v_gene: TRBV19
len: 14
j_gene: TRBJ1-3
d_gene: -
abundance: -

CDR3nt: TGTGCCACCTACAGCGGGAGTAAAAACAATGAGCAGTTCTTC
CDR3aa: CATYSGSKNNEQFF
v_gene: TRBV15
len: 14
j_gene: TRBJ2-1
d_gene: TRBD2
abundance: -

CDR3nt: TGTGCCAGCAGCCAGGGGCCTGCAGATACGCAGTATTTT
CDR3aa: CASSQGPADTQYF
v_gene: TRBV7-2
len: 13
j_gene: TRBJ2-3
d_gene: -
abundance: -

CDR3nt: TGTGCCAGCAGGTTTGACTTTAGCACAGATACGCAGTATTTT
CDR3aa: CASRFDFSTDTQYF
v_gene: TRBV27
len: 14
j_gene: TRBJ2-3
d_gene: -
abundance: -

CDR3nt: TGTGCCAGCAGCATCAGCCCGGGGTATGGCTACACCTTC
CDR3aa: CASSISPGYGYTF
v_gene: TRBV6-5
len: 13
j_gene: TRBJ1-2
d_gene: -
abundance: once

CDR3nt: TGTGCCAGCAGCCACCTCCGGGACTCTGGAAACACCATATATTTT
CDR3aa: CASSHLRDSGNTIYF
v_gene: TRBV11-2
len: 15
j_gene: TRBJ1-3
d_gene: -
abundance: -

CDR3nt: TGTGCCAGCAGCTACTCCGGGACAGGGGGCCTAGAGACCCAGTACTTC
CDR3aa: CASSYSGTGGLETQYF
v_gene: TRBV7-9
len: 16
j_gene: TRBJ2-5
d_gene: TRBD1
abundance: -

CDR3nt: TGTGCCAGCTCACGCGGGATGGGTGAAAAACTGTTTTTT
CDR3aa: CASSRGMGEKLFF
v_gene: TRBV18
len: 13
j_gene: TRBJ1-4
d_gene: -
abundance: -

CDR3nt: TGTGCCAGCAGTTACCTCGTTGGCGGACCTAAGGGGGAGCAGTACTTC
CDR3aa: CASSYLVGGPKGEQYF
v_gene: TRBV6-2/TRBV6-3
len: 16
j_gene: TRBJ2-7
d_gene: -
abundance: -

CDR3nt: TGCAGCGTGACGAAGGGACTAGATACCGAGCAGTACTTC
CDR3aa: CSVTKGLDTEQYF
v_gene: TRBV29-1
len: 13
j_gene: TRBJ2-7
d_gene: TRBD2
abundance: -

CDR3nt: TGTGTCAGCAGCCCAGACGCAGGGGTGCGAGACACTGAAGCTTTCTTT
CDR3aa: CVSSPDAGVRDTEAFF
v_gene: TRBV5-4
len: 16
j_gene: TRBJ1-1
d_gene: -
abundance: -

CDR3nt: TGTGCCAGCAGCTTAGAGCTTGGGGGACACCAGCCCCAGCATTTT
CDR3aa: CASSLELGGHQPQHF
v_gene: TRBV5-5
len: 15
j_gene: TRBJ1-5
d_gene: -
abundance: -

CDR3nt: TGTGCCAGCAGTTACTCGAGAGGGAGCCGCTCCTACAATGAGCAGTTCTTC
CDR3aa: CASSYSRGSRSYNEQFF
v_gene: TRBV6-2/TRBV6-3
len: 17
j_gene: TRBJ2-1
d_gene: -
abundance: -

CDR3nt: TGTGCCAGCAGCCAGGGCGGGGGCTTCTCTGGAAACACCATATATTTT
CDR3aa: CASSQGGGFSGNTIYF
v_gene: TRBV9
len: 16
j_gene: TRBJ1-3
d_gene: -
abundance: -

CDR3nt: TGTGCCAGCAGCCCAAAGCGGGTGGTGCAGTTCTTC
CDR3aa: CASSPKRVVQFF
v_gene: TRBV7-9
len: 12
j_gene: TRBJ2-1
d_gene: -
abundance: -

CDR3nt: TGTGCCAGCAGCTTACCAGGGGCCGGGGAGCTGTTTTTT
CDR3aa: CASSLPGAGELFF
v_gene: TRBV7-3
len: 13
j_gene: TRBJ2-2
d_gene: -
abundance: once

CDR3nt: TGTGCCAGCAGCGTGAGCGGGAGTGTGACCGGGGAGCTGTTTTTT
CDR3aa: CASSVSGSVTGELFF
v_gene: TRBV9
len: 15
j_gene: TRBJ2-2
d_gene: TRBD2
abundance: -

CDR3nt: TGCGCCAGCAGCCAAGAACGGACTAGCGGGAGGGGCACAGATACGCAGTATTTT
CDR3aa: CASSQERTSGRGTDTQYF
v_gene: TRBV4-1
len: 18
j_gene: TRBJ2-3
d_gene: TRBD2
abundance: -

CDR3nt: TGTGCCAGCAGCTTCACACTCCCGGGAAGAGGCACTGAAGCTTTCTTT
CDR3aa: CASSFTLPGRGTEAFF
v_gene: TRBV11-2
len: 16
j_gene: TRBJ1-1
d_gene: -
abundance: -

CDR3nt: TGTGCCAGCAGCTTAGTCCGGGACAGCTATTCGAACACTGAAGCTTTCTTT
CDR3aa: CASSLVRDSYSNTEAFF
v_gene: TRBV11-2
len: 17
j_gene: TRBJ1-1
d_gene: TRBD1
abundance: -

CDR3nt: TGTGCCAGCAGCTCTGCTGGAAACACCATATATTTT
CDR3aa: CASSSAGNTIYF
v_gene: TRBV13
len: 12
j_gene: TRBJ1-3
d_gene: -
abundance: once

CDR3nt: TGTGCCAGCAGCTTAGCTAGCGGAATTTCCTACGAGCAGTACTTC
CDR3aa: CASSLASGISYEQYF
v_gene: TRBV11-2
len: 15
j_gene: TRBJ2-7
d_gene: TRBD2
abundance: -

CDR3nt: TGTGCCTGGAAAAGGGACTTCTCTGGGGCCAACGTCCTGACTTTC
CDR3aa: CAWKRDFSGANVLTF
v_gene: TRBV30
len: 15
j_gene: TRBJ2-6
d_gene: -
abundance: -

CDR3nt: TGTGCCAGCAGCTTAGTGGGGACAGGGCAAGAGACCCAGTACTTC
CDR3aa: CASSLVGTGQETQYF
v_gene: TRBV7-9
len: 15
j_gene: TRBJ2-5
d_gene: TRBD1
abundance: -

CDR3nt: TGTGCCAGCAGTTACGCGGACAGGGGATATGGCTACACCTTC
CDR3aa: CASSYADRGYGYTF
v_gene: TRBV6-5
len: 14
j_gene: TRBJ1-2
d_gene: TRBD1
abundance: once

CDR3nt: TGCGCCAGCTATACGGGGACAGATACGCAGTATTTT
CDR3aa: CASYTGTDTQYF
v_gene: TRBV5-1
len: 12
j_gene: TRBJ2-3
d_gene: -
abundance: once

CDR3nt: TGTGCCAGCAGTCCCGGGACTAGCGGCTCCTACAATGAGCAGTTCTTC
CDR3aa: CASSPGTSGSYNEQFF
v_gene: TRBV6-2/TRBV6-3
len: 16
j_gene: TRBJ2-1
d_gene: TRBD2
abundance: -

CDR3nt: TGTGCCAGCAGTTTAGTAGCGTCTGCGAACACCGGGGAGCTGTTTTTT
CDR3aa: CASSLVASANTGELFF
v_gene: TRBV28
len: 16
j_gene: TRBJ2-2
d_gene: -
abundance: -

CDR3nt: TGTGCCAGCAGCTTAGTATCCGGGTCAACGACGGGTGGGCAGTACTTC
CDR3aa: CASSLVSGSTTGGQYF
v_gene: TRBV7-2
len: 16
j_gene: TRBJ2-7
d_gene: -
abundance: -

CDR3nt: TGCAGCGGACGACAGGGGGCGGGCTACAATGAGCAGTTCTTC
CDR3aa: CSGRQGAGYNEQFF
v_gene: TRBV29-1
len: 14
j_gene: TRBJ2-1
d_gene: TRBD1
abundance: -

CDR3nt: TGTGCCATAGGACCGAGCACAGGGAGCGATGAGCAGTTCTTC
CDR3aa: CAIGPSTGSDEQFF
v_gene: TRBV10-3
len: 14
j_gene: TRBJ2-1
d_gene: -
abundance: -